The rows below give T cell receptor beta chains drawn from one sample of a study of Ad26.COV2.S vaccination and SARS-CoV-2 variants. Here immunoSEQ multiplex PCR was the method, and the copy in TCRdb shows in-frame clones only, minus some. The top ten hold approximately 11% of the sample, which has roughly 350,000 clones, around 88% seen once. Source: peripheral blood, taken in a trial of Ad26.COV2.S vaccine versus placebo. The receptors were gathered from a person between 18 and 65 years old who received the Ad26.COV2.S COVID-19 vaccine or a placebo. Both conserved end residues are part of each CDR3. A D gene is named only where the DNA matches it firmly. Clone size is shown for a subset of rows, as once, few, many or a class of expanded clone.

D	V	J	size	DNA	CDR3
NA	TRBV10-3	TRBJ2-3	NA	TGTGCCATCAGTGAGTCAATTGGCAGCCCACTCACAGATACGCAGTATTTT	CAISESIGSPLTDTQYF
NA	TRBV27	TRBJ1-4	NA	TGTGCCAGCGGGGGGGCGGCTGAAAAACTGTTTTTT	CASGGAAEKLFF
NA	TRBV15	TRBJ1-4	NA	TGTGCCACCAGCAGAGATCGGGGTCAGAATGAAAAACTGTTTTTT	CATSRDRGQNEKLFF
TRBD2	TRBV24-1	TRBJ2-7	NA	TGTGCCTCCAGCGGGGATACCTACGAGCAGTACTTC	CASSGDTYEQYF
NA	TRBV19	TRBJ1-1	NA	TGTGCCAGTAGTACCACTAATATGAACACTGAAGCTTTCTTT	CASSTTNMNTEAFF
NA	TRBV19	TRBJ2-1	once	TGTGCCAGTAGTATAGCGGCGCCCGCGGCATACAATGAGCAGTTCTTC	CASSIAAPAAYNEQFF
TRBD1	TRBV7-8	TRBJ2-7	NA	TGTGCCAGCAGCCGCGCGAGGACAGGGGGATTTTACGAGCAGTACTTC	CASSRARTGGFYEQYF
TRBD2	TRBV2	TRBJ2-1	NA	TGTGCCAGCATAGCGGGGCCTCTTCTCAATGAGCAGTTCTTC	CASIAGPLLNEQFF
TRBD2	TRBV4-1	TRBJ2-5	NA	TGCGCCAGCAGCCAAGACTTGCTAGCGGGAGACGTTGAGGAGACCCAGTACTTC	CASSQDLLAGDVEETQYF
NA	TRBV7-3	TRBJ2-7	NA	TGTGCCAGCAGCCCAGCGCTAGCGCCTACCTACGAGCAGTACTTC	CASSPALAPTYEQYF
NA	TRBV7-2	TRBJ2-3	NA	TGTGCCAGCAGCTTAGTGGGCGGTCCTAGCACAGATACGCAGTATTTT	CASSLVGGPSTDTQYF
TRBD2	TRBV18	TRBJ2-1	NA	TGTGCCAGCTCACCCCCGGGACTAGCCCCCAATGAGCAGTTCTTC	CASSPPGLAPNEQFF
TRBD1	TRBV11-3	TRBJ2-1	NA	TGTGCCAGCAGCCCGGGGACAGGGACCGATGAGCAGTTCTTC	CASSPGTGTDEQFF
NA	TRBV5-1	TRBJ2-5	few	TGCGCCAGCAGCTCGGGCAGGGGTGGGGAGACCCAGTACTTC	CASSSGRGGETQYF
NA	TRBV19	TRBJ2-2	NA	TGTGCCAGTAGTCTGGGGGGACAGACGAACACCGGGGAGCTGTTTTTT	CASSLGGQTNTGELFF
TRBD2	TRBV18	TRBJ2-3	NA	TGTGCCAGCTCACCCATAGCGGGAGGGCCGGTAGATACGCAGTATTTT	CASSPIAGGPVDTQYF
TRBD1	TRBV7-9	TRBJ2-2	NA	TGTGCCAGCAGCTTAACAGGGGGGAACACCGGGGAGCTGTTTTTT	CASSLTGGNTGELFF
NA	TRBV2	TRBJ2-1	NA	TGTGCCAGCAGTGAGAGAGAAGGAACCTACAATGAGCAGTTCTTC	CASSEREGTYNEQFF
TRBD1	TRBV29-1	TRBJ2-7	NA	TGCAGCGCGACAGGGGGCTTATACGAGCAGTACTTC	CSATGGLYEQYF
NA	TRBV18	TRBJ2-5	NA	TGTGCCAGCTCAGGGACCAGCCAAGAGACCCAGTACTTC	CASSGTSQETQYF
NA	TRBV4-1	TRBJ1-2	once	TGCGCCAGCAGCCAAGTTATTGGACATGGCTACACCTTC	CASSQVIGHGYTF
NA	TRBV11-2	TRBJ1-2	NA	TGTGCCAGCAGCCCCGTGGGGGGCTCTAACTATGGCTACACCTTC	CASSPVGGSNYGYTF
NA	TRBV6-2/TRBV6-3	TRBJ1-3	NA	TGTGCCAGCAGTTACTCAGGGGGAGGAAACACCATATATTTT	CASSYSGGGNTIYF
NA	TRBV27	TRBJ1-4	NA	TGTGCCAGCAGTGATCAAGGGGGAAGAGATGAAAAACTGTTTTTT	CASSDQGGRDEKLFF
NA	TRBV9	TRBJ2-1	NA	TGTGCCAGCAGCGTAGGCGGGCGGAGGCTAGCGTTTAATGAGCAGTTCTTC	CASSVGGRRLAFNEQFF
NA	TRBV5-4	TRBJ1-2	NA	TGTGCCAGCAGTTCGGGGACTAACTATGGCTACACCTTC	CASSSGTNYGYTF
NA	TRBV7-2	TRBJ2-5	few	TGTGCCAGCAGCCCGACTCCAGGGAAAGAGACCCAGTACTTC	CASSPTPGKETQYF
NA	TRBV6-2/TRBV6-3	TRBJ1-6	NA	TGTGCCAGCAGTTATCTTCTCGGGACAAGCTCCTATAATTCACCCCTCCACTTT	CASSYLLGTSSYNSPLHF
TRBD1	TRBV4-2	TRBJ2-5	NA	TGTGCCAGCAGCCAAGGGCCCGGGACAGGGGAAGAGACCCAGTACTTC	CASSQGPGTGEETQYF
NA	TRBV14	TRBJ1-4	NA	TGTGCCAGCAGCCAACAGGGGTTGGATAATGAAAAACTGTTTTTT	CASSQQGLDNEKLFF
NA	TRBV4-2	TRBJ2-7	NA	TGTGCCAGCAGCCAAGGGGACCTTCTAGGGCAGTACTTC	CASSQGDLLGQYF
NA	TRBV24-1	TRBJ2-1	NA	TGTGCCACCAGTGATCCCAAGGCCGGGAAGGATGAGCAGTTCTTC	CATSDPKAGKDEQFF
NA	TRBV19	TRBJ1-2	NA	TGTGCCAGTAGGAGACAGGAAGACTATGGCTACACCTTC	CASRRQEDYGYTF
TRBD1	TRBV5-4	TRBJ2-1	NA	TGTGCCAGCAGCTCGGACAGGGGCTCCTACAATGAGCAGTTCTTC	CASSSDRGSYNEQFF
TRBD1	TRBV4-2	TRBJ1-1	few	TGTGCCAGCAGCCACCTACAGGGGATTGAAGCTTTCTTT	CASSHLQGIEAFF
NA	TRBV6-1	TRBJ2-7	NA	TGTGCCAGCAGTGAAGGGAAGGGGGGCCTACTCTACGAGCAGTACTTC	CASSEGKGGLLYEQYF
NA	TRBV7-9	TRBJ1-2	NA	TGTGCCAGCAGCCCTGATGGGCTGGACAATACCTTC	CASSPDGLDNTF
NA	TRBV11-1	TRBJ2-7	NA	TGTGCCAGCAGCCGCGCGACGGGACTCACCTACGAGCAGTACTTC	CASSRATGLTYEQYF
NA	TRBV7-9	TRBJ2-5	NA	TGTGCCAGCAGCTTAGCCCACTCTTCGGTGGGCCAAGAGACCCAGTACTTC	CASSLAHSSVGQETQYF
TRBD1	TRBV7-8	TRBJ1-5	NA	TGTGCCAGCAGCCGAGAGGGACAGGGGGCGCAGGGTCAGCCCCAGCATTTT	CASSREGQGAQGQPQHF
NA	TRBV6-1	TRBJ2-1	NA	TGTGCCAGCAGTGAAGCGGGCAGCTCCTACAATGAGCAGTTCTTC	CASSEAGSSYNEQFF
NA	TRBV27	TRBJ2-1	NA	TGCGCAGCAGGTCGGACAGTGAGTTACAATGAGCAGTTCTTC	CAAGRTVSYNEQFF
NA	TRBV30	TRBJ2-7	NA	TGTGCCTGGAGTAGACAGGTCTACGAGCAGTACTTC	CAWSRQVYEQYF
NA	TRBV7-2	TRBJ2-7	NA	TGTGCCAGCAGCCCGAGCCAACTTGGGGGCGAGCAGTACTTC	CASSPSQLGGEQYF
TRBD2	TRBV28	TRBJ2-7	NA	TGTGCCAGCAGTTCACCTAGCGGGGGGGCCTACGAGCAGTACTTC	CASSSPSGGAYEQYF
NA	TRBV1	TRBJ2-7	NA	TGCACCAGCAGCCAAGGGGTAAGGGTACCGTACGAGCAGTACTTC	CTSSQGVRVPYEQYF
TRBD1	TRBV11-3	TRBJ2-2	NA	TGTGCCAGCAGCGCCGGACAGGGCGGGGAGCTGTTTTTT	CASSAGQGGELFF
NA	TRBV6-2/TRBV6-3	TRBJ2-7	once	TGTGCCAGCAGTGCCTGGACGACCGGTGGCTACGAGCAGTACTTC	CASSAWTTGGYEQYF
NA	TRBV14	TRBJ2-1	NA	TGTGCCAGCAGCCAAGGAGGGACCTACGGCAATGAGCAGTTCTTC	CASSQGGTYGNEQFF
TRBD1	TRBV7-3	TRBJ2-1	NA	TGTGCCAGCAGCTTAAAGCCCCCGGGACAGGGGCTACGTGATGAGCAGTTCTTC	CASSLKPPGQGLRDEQFF
TRBD2	TRBV7-9	TRBJ2-2	NA	TGTGCCAGCAGCCTGACCGGGACTAGCATCACCGGGGAGCTGTTTTTT	CASSLTGTSITGELFF
TRBD2	TRBV5-6	TRBJ2-5	NA	TGTGCCAGCAGCCGGGGACTAGGGGGGGAGACCCAGTACTTC	CASSRGLGGETQYF
NA	TRBV27	TRBJ2-3	NA	TGTGCCAGCAGTTTGGGGGGATACGGCACAGATACGCAGTATTTT	CASSLGGYGTDTQYF
NA	TRBV9	TRBJ2-5	NA	TGTGCCAGCAGAGAAGACCTCTCCCAGCGGACCCAGTACTTC	CASREDLSQRTQYF